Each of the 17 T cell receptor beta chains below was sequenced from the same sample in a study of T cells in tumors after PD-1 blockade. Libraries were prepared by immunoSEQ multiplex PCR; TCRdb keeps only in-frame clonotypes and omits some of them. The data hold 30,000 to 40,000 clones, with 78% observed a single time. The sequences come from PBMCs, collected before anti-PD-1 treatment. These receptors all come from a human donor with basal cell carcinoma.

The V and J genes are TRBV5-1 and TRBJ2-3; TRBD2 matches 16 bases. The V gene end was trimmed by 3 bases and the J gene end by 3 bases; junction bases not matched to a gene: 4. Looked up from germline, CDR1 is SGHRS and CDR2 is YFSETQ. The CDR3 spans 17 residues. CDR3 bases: TGCGCCAGCAGCTCTGGGACTAGCGGGGGGGGGACAGATACGCAGTATTTT. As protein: CASSSGTSGGGTDTQYF.

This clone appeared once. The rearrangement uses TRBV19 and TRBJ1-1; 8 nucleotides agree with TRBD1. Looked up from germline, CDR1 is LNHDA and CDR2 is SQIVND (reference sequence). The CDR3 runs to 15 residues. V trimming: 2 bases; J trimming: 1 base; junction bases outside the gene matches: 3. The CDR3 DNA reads TGTGCCAGTAGTATACAAGGACAGGGGAACACTGAAGCTTTCTTT. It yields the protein CASSIQGQGNTEAFF.

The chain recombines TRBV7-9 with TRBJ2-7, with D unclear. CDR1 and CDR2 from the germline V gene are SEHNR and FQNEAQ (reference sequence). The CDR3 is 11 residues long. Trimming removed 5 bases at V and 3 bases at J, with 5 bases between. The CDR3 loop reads CASSVNYEQYF. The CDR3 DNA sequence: TGTGCCAGCAGCGTCAACTACGAGCAGTACTTC.

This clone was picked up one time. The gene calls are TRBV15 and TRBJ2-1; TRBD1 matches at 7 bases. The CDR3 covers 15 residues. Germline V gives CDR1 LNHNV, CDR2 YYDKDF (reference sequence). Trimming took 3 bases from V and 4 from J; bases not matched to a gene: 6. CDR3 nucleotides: TGTGCCACCAGCAGGCCGGGACAGCGATACAATGAGCAGTTCTTC. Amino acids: CATSRPGQRYNEQFF.

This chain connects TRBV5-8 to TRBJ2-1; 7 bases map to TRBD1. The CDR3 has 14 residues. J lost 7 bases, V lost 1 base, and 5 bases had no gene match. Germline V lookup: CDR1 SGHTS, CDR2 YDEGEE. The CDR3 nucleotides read TGTGCCAGCAGCTTGCCGGGACAGATAAATGAGCAGTTCTTC. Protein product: CASSLPGQINEQFF.

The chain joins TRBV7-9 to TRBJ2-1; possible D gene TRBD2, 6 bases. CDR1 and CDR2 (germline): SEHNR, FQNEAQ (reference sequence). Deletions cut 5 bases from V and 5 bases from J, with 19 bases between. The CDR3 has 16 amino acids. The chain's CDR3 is CASSTEFSREDNEQFF. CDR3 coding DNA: TGTGCCAGCAGCACAGAATTCAGTAGGGAGGACAATGAGCAGTTCTTC.

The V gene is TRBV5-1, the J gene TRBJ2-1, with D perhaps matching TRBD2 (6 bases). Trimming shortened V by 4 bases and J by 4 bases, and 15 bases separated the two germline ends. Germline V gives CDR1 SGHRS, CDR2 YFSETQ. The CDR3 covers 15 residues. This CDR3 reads CASSLGVAAYNEQFF. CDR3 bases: TGCGCCAGCAGCCTTGGGGTAGCGGCTTACAATGAGCAGTTCTTC.

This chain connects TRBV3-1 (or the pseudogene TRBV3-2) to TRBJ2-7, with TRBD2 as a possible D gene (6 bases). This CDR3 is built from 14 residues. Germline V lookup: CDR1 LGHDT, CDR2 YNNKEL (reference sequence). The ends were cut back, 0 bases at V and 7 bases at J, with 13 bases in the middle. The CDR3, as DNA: TGTGCCAGCAGCCAAGAACGGAGGGGAAGGGAGCAGTACTTC. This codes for CASSQERRGREQYF.

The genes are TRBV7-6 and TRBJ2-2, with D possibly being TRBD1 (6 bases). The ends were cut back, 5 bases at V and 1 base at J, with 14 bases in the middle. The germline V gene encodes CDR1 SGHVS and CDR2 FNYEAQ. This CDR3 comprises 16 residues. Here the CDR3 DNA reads TGTGCCAGCAGCACAAAGGGACAAGTGAACACCGGGGAGCTGTTTTTT. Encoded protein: CASSTKGQVNTGELFF. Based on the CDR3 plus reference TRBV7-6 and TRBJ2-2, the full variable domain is GAGVSQSPRYKVTKRGQDVALRCDPISGHVSLYWYRQALGQGPEFLTYFNYEAQQDKSGLPNDRFSAERPEGSISTLTIQRTEQRDSAMYRCASSTKGQVNTGELFFGEGSRLTVL.

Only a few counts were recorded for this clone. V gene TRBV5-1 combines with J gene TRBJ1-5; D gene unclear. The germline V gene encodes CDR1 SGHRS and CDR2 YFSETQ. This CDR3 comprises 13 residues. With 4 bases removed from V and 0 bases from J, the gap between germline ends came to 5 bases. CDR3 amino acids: CASSPNSNQPQHF. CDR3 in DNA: TGCGCCAGCAGCCCTAATAGCAATCAGCCCCAGCATTTT. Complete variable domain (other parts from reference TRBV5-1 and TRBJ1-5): KAGVTQTPRYLIKTRGQQVTLSCSPISGHRSVSWYQQTPGQGLQFLFEYFSETQRNKGNFPGRFSGRQFSNSRSEMNVSTLELGDSALYLCASSPNSNQPQHFGDGTRLSIL.

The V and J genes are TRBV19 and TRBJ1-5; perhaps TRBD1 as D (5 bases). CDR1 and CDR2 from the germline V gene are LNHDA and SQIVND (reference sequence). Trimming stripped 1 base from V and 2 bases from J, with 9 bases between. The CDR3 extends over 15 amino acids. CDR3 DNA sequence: TGTGCCAGTAGTATAGCTGTCAGGGGCAATCAGCCCCAGCATTTT. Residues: CASSIAVRGNQPQHF.

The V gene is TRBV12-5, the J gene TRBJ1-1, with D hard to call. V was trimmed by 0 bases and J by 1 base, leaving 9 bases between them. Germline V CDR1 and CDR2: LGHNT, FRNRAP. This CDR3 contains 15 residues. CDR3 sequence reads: CASGLVLDWNTEAFF. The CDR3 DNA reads TGTGCTAGTGGTTTGGTCCTCGACTGGAACACTGAAGCTTTCTTT.

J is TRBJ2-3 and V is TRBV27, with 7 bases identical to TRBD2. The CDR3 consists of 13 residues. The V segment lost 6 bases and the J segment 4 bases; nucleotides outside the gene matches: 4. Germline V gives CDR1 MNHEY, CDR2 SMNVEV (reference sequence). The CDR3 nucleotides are TGTGCCAGCAGGACTAGCTCAGCAGATACGCAGTATTTT. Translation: CASRTSSADTQYF.

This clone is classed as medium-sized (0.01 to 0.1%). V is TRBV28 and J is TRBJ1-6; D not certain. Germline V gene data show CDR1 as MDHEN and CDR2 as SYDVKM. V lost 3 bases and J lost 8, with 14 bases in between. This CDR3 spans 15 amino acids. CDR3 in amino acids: CASSLEGLLDSPLHF. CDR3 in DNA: TGTGCCAGCAGTTTGGAAGGTCTGCTGGATTCACCCCTCCACTTT. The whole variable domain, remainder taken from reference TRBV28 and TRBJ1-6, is DVKVTQSSRYLVKRTGEKVFLECVQDMDHENMFWYRQDPGLGLRLIYFSYDVKMKEKGDIPEGYSVSREKKERFSLILESASTNQTSMYLCASSLEGLLDSPLHFGNGTRLTVT.

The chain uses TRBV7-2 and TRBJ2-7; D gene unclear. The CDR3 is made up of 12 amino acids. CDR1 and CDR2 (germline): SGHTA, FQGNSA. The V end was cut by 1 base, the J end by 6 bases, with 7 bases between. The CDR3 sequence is CASSLDEGEQYF. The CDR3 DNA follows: TGTGCCAGCAGCTTAGACGAAGGCGAGCAGTACTTC.

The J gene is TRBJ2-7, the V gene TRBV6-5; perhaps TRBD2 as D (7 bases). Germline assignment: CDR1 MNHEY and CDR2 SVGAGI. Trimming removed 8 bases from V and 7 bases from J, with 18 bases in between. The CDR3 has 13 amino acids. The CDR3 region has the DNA TGTGCCAGCCTCCCCGGAGGGGGAGGGGAGCAGTACTTC. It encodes CASLPGGGGEQYF.

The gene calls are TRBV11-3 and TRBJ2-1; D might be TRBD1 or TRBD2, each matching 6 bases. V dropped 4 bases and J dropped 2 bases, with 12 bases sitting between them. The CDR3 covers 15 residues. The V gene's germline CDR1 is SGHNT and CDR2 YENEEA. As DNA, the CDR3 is TGTGCCAGCAGCTCGGACAGCGGGCCCTACAATGAGCAGTTCTTC. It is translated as CASSSDSGPYNEQFF.